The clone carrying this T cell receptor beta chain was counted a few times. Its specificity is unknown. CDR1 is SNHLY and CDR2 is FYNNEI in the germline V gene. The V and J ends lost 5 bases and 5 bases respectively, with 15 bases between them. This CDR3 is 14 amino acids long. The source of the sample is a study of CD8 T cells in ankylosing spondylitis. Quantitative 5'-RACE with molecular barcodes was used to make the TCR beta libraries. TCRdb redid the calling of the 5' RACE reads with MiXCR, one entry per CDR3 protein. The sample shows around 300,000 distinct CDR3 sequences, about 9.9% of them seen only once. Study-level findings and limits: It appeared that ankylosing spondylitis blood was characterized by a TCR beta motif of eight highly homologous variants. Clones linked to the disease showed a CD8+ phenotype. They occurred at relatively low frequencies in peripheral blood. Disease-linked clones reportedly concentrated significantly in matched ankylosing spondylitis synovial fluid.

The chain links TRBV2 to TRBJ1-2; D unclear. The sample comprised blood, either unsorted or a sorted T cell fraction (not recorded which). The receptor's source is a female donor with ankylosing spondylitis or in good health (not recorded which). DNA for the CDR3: TGTGCCAGCAGTCCAGCCGGGCCTCTATATGGCTACACCTTC. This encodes CASSPAGPLYGYTF.